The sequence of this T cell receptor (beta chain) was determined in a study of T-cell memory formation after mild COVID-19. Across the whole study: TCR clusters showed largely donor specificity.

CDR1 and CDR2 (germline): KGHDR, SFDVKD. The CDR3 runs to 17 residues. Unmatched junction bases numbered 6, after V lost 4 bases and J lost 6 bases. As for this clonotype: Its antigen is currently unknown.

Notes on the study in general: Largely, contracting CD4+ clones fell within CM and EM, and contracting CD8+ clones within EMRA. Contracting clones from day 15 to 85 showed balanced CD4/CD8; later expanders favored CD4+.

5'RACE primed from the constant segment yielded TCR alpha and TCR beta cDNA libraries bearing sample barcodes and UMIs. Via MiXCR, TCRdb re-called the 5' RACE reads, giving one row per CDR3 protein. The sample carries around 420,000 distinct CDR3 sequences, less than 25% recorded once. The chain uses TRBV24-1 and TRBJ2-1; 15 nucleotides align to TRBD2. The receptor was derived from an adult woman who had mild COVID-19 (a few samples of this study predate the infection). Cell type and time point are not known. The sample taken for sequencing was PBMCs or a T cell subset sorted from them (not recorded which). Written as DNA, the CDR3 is TGTGCCACCAGTGACCCCGGACTAGCGGGAGGGATCAATGAGCAGTTCTTC. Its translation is CATSDPGLAGGINEQFF.